This T cell receptor (beta chain) was identified during a study of T-cell reconstitution after alpha-beta-depleted transplantation in children. V shed 5 bases and J 6 bases; nucleotides not matched to a gene: 11. The CDR3 loop spans 16 amino acids. Germline CDR1 is SGHDT and CDR2 is YYEEEE. The TCRbeta library was prepared with unique molecular identifiers. From the PCR reads, TCRdb called clonotypes with MiXCR, one entry per CDR3 protein. The sample includes approximately 400,000 distinct CDR3 sequences, under 13% of them seen just once. The source was PBMCs from the stem cell graft donor, collected from the stem cell graft. J is TRBJ2-2 and V is TRBV5-6, with 9 nucleotides matching TRBD1. The TCR sequence derives from a human donor who donated a stem cell graft to a child with acute myeloid leukemia. The CDR3 protein is CASSFPGTGKPGELFF. As DNA, the CDR3 is TGTGCCAGCAGTTTCCCCGGGACAGGGAAACCCGGGGAGCTGTTTTTT.